This T cell receptor beta chain was recovered during a study of identifying expanded T cells in peripheral blood. Worth noting for this clone: What it binds is unknown.

No infections or other immune events were documented during collection. General study findings and limits: Two-week clone count variance significantly increased as total template count grew. Over about two and four weeks, about 17 and 20 clones changed, versus around 1.1 between replicates.

The CDR3 consists of 13 residues. CDR1 SEHNR and CDR2 FQNEAQ come from the germline V gene (reference sequence). The V end lost 4 bases, the J end lost 5 bases, and 12 bases lay between the germline ends. Only in-frame clones appear in the TCRdb table, and some are missing; sequencing was by immunoSEQ multiplex PCR. The sample lists 70,000 to 100,000 clones; approximately 86% were seen once. The gene calls are TRBV7-9 and TRBJ2-7, with a weak D call TRBD2 (6 bases). Sequenced sample: blood. The receptor was derived from a person between 18 and 75 years old in good health. CDR3 sequence (DNA): TGTGCCAGCAGCTGGCGGGGAGTAGACGAGCAGTACTTC. It is translated as CASSWRGVDEQYF.